This record concerns one T cell receptor (beta chain) sequence. It was RNA transcripts that yielded the amplified TCR beta CDR3 regions. When the TCR CDR3 underwent first-round RT-PCR, the HTBI primer set was used. TCRdb ran MiXCR on the multiplex PCR reads and lists one entry per CDR3 protein. The data hold a few hundred thousand distinct CDR3 sequences, with approximately 18% observed a single time. This record belongs to a study of T cells in Graves' hyperthyroidism and ophthalmopathy. This clonotype originated in a man in his fifties with Graves' ophthalmopathy. Sequenced: blood.

The CDR3 DNA reads as TGTGCCAGCTCACCACTTAACGACGGAGCTTTCTTT. Translated: CASSPLNDGAFF. The chain carries TRBV18 and TRBJ1-1; D gene unclear. CDR1 is KGHSH, CDR2 LQKENI, per germline. Trimming stripped 1 base from V and 10 bases from J, with 10 bases between. CDR3 length: 12 residues.